This T cell receptor beta chain was identified in a study of T cells in Graves' hyperthyroidism and ophthalmopathy. Study background: Peripheral blood was collected at initial diagnosis, before any treatment.

Per the germline V gene, CDR1 is SNHLY and CDR2 is FYNNEI. The CDR3 loop spans 16 amino acids. The ends lost 8 bases at V and 4 bases at J; junction bases unmatched: 14. Disease lasting under 3 months, a NOSPECS grade of at least 4, and a Clinical Activity Score of at least 3 were features of the ophthalmopathy patients. RNA transcripts yielded amplified TCR beta CDR3 regions. The primer set for the first-round RT-PCR of the TCR CDR3 was HTBI. TCRdb itself ran the multiplex PCR reads through MiXCR, one entry per CDR3 protein. The sample has approximately 380,000 distinct CDR3 sequences; roughly 13% are singletons. This clonotype was observed many times.

Material: blood. This sequence joins TRBV2 and TRBJ2-1; 7 bases are a match to TRBD2. The clonotype comes from a man aged 50 to 60 with Graves' ophthalmopathy. The CDR3 region is CASLRGGLDGYNEQFF. Written as DNA, the CDR3 is TGTGCCAGCTTACGGGGCGGACTAGATGGGTACAATGAGCAGTTCTTC.